These T cell receptor beta chains were read from a single sample in a study of cytomegalovirus exposure and HLA in healthy donors. Measured with immunoSEQ multiplex PCR; TCRdb has only the in-frame clones, and not every one. Of about 220,000 clones listed, about 83% were seen once; the top ten hold around 2.6%. Material: PBMCs. The receptors originated from a man aged 18 to 35 in good health and CMV-seronegative. Both conserved end residues are part of each CDR3. Fields, in order: V gene, CDR3 length, D gene, J gene, CDR3 DNA, CDR3 protein. A D gene is named only where the DNA matches it firmly.

v_gene: TRBV5-1
len: 16
d_gene: TRBD2
j_gene: TRBJ2-1
CDR3nt: TGCGCCAGCAGCTTGGTTTCTAGCGGGGAAGGTTATGAGCAGTTCTTC
CDR3aa: CASSLVSSGEGYEQFF

v_gene: TRBV28
len: 15
d_gene: TRBD1
j_gene: TRBJ1-4
CDR3nt: TGTGCCAGCAGTTTACCGGGACAGGGACGTCAAAAACTGTTTTTT
CDR3aa: CASSLPGQGRQKLFF

v_gene: TRBV27
len: 13
d_gene: -
j_gene: TRBJ2-7
CDR3nt: TGTGCCAGCAGTTTACGAGGGAGCTACGAGCAGTACTTC
CDR3aa: CASSLRGSYEQYF

v_gene: TRBV6-1
len: 12
d_gene: -
j_gene: TRBJ2-3
CDR3nt: TGTGCCAGCAGGGGCAACACAGATACGCAGTATTTT
CDR3aa: CASRGNTDTQYF

v_gene: TRBV4-1
len: 14
d_gene: -
j_gene: TRBJ2-1
CDR3nt: TGCGCCAGCAGACACCTCGGAGGGGACAATGAGCAGTTCTTC
CDR3aa: CASRHLGGDNEQFF

v_gene: TRBV4-3
len: 14
d_gene: -
j_gene: TRBJ2-7
CDR3nt: TGCGCCAGCAGCCCTTCTATGGGCGTCTACGAGCAGTACTTC
CDR3aa: CASSPSMGVYEQYF

v_gene: TRBV7-2
len: 13
d_gene: TRBD1
j_gene: TRBJ1-2
CDR3nt: TGTGCCAGCAGCGGGGACAGCCTCTATGGCTACACCTTC
CDR3aa: CASSGDSLYGYTF

v_gene: TRBV19
len: 17
d_gene: TRBD2
j_gene: TRBJ2-2
CDR3nt: TGTGCCAGTAGTATAGTTAGCGGGGGGCCCCAAGGCGGGGAGCTGTTTTTT
CDR3aa: CASSIVSGGPQGGELFF

v_gene: TRBV2
len: 15
d_gene: -
j_gene: TRBJ1-1
CDR3nt: TGTGCCAGCAGTGAAGAACAGAACATGAACACTGAAGCTTTCTTT
CDR3aa: CASSEEQNMNTEAFF

v_gene: TRBV7-2
len: 16
d_gene: TRBD1
j_gene: TRBJ1-5
CDR3nt: TGTGCCAGCAGCTTATGGGACAGGGGACGCAATCAGCCCCAGCATTTT
CDR3aa: CASSLWDRGRNQPQHF

v_gene: TRBV6-5
len: 15
d_gene: -
j_gene: TRBJ1-5
CDR3nt: TGTGCCAGCAGTTACACACCAGGGAGGAATCAGCCCCAGCATTTT
CDR3aa: CASSYTPGRNQPQHF

v_gene: TRBV27
len: 15
d_gene: TRBD2
j_gene: TRBJ2-1
CDR3nt: TGTGCCAGCAGTTCGGGACTAGCGGGTTACAATGAGCAGTTCTTC
CDR3aa: CASSSGLAGYNEQFF

v_gene: TRBV28
len: 15
d_gene: -
j_gene: TRBJ2-3
CDR3nt: TGTGCCAGCAGTATTGGCGGAGAAACTTCGGATACGCAGTATTTT
CDR3aa: CASSIGGETSDTQYF

v_gene: TRBV5-1
len: 15
d_gene: -
j_gene: TRBJ1-4
CDR3nt: TGCGCCAGCAGCTTGGACAGGGTTACTAATGAAAAACTGTTTTTT
CDR3aa: CASSLDRVTNEKLFF

v_gene: TRBV4-3
len: 15
d_gene: -
j_gene: TRBJ2-1
CDR3nt: TGCGCCAGCAGCCAAGACAGGGATCGAATGAGAATACAGTTCTTC
CDR3aa: CASSQDRDRMRIQFF

v_gene: TRBV7-9
len: 13
d_gene: -
j_gene: TRBJ1-1
CDR3nt: TGTGCCAGCAGCCCAGTGCAGTTCACTGAAGCTTTCTTT
CDR3aa: CASSPVQFTEAFF